This TCR beta chain comes out of a study of shared T cell receptors in the human thymus. Data came from immunoSEQ multiplex PCR; TCRdb stores just in-frame clones and leaves some out. The data contain hundreds of thousands of clones, roughly 88% of them singletons. The CDR3 is made up of 13 amino acids. The germline gives CDR1 SGHTA, CDR2 FQGNSA. Trimming removed 4 bases at V and 3 bases at J, with 10 bases between. These data were likewise used in another study, on human thymus T cells. That paper notes: Resections were taken during corrective heart surgery, and the thymus tissue came from these.

The origin of this receptor is a boy younger than two with a congenital heart defect. The V call is TRBV7-2, the J call TRBJ2-7, with D possibly TRBD1 on 7 matching bases. The sample consisted of thymocytes. The CDR3 loop reads CASSSGDSYEQYF. As DNA, the CDR3 is TGTGCCAGCAGCTCGGGGGACAGCTACGAGCAGTACTTC.